This TCR beta chain was captured by sequencing in a study of cytomegalovirus exposure and HLA in healthy donors. This clone was seen just once. Its antigen remains unknown. General study points: A later analysis found that most CMV-associated TCR beta chains appeared HLA-restricted. A later analysis found TCR association rates differed by HLA locus, highest for DRB1 and lowest for HLA-C.

The CDR3 spans 14 residues. Trimming took 5 bases from V and 7 from J; bases not matched to a gene: 6. Germline V gene sequence: CDR1 LNHDA, CDR2 SQIVND (reference sequence). With 60 Vbeta and 13 Jbeta primers, the PCR was carried out. Source study methods: There were tens of millions of unique TCR beta chains by a later count, and some 10 million of them were shared. Clones were read by immunoSEQ multiplex PCR, and TCRdb kept only the in-frame ones, dropping some. V and J calls and clone size are as listed in that table; D and trimming were resolved from the DNA. The sample has about 160,000 clones, about 84% seen once; the top ten hold 1% to 1.5%.

The chain combines TRBV19 with TRBJ1-5; TRBD1 matches 9 bases. Sequencing was done on a sample of PBMCs. This TCR came from a man aged 45-65 years in good health and CMV-seropositive. The CDR3 protein is CASSVQGARQPQHF. CDR3 bases: TGTGCCAGTAGTGTACAGGGGGCACGACAGCCCCAGCATTTT.